This T cell receptor beta chain was identified during a study of OX40 agonist ivuxolimab in advanced cancers. Data came from immunoSEQ multiplex PCR; TCRdb stores just in-frame clones and leaves some out. This sample carries over 85,000 clones, around 88% of them seen once, and the ten largest clones take over 0.4%. This clone was counted between two and nine times. CDR1 is LNHDA and CDR2 is SQIVND in the germline V gene (reference sequence). Trimming pared 5 bases from V and 4 bases from J, leaving 8 bases between. The CDR3 loop spans 12 amino acids. This TCR came from an adult with an advanced solid tumor such as melanoma, head and neck, liver or kidney cancer. Here the sequenced sample was CD4+ or CD8+ T cells sorted from blood, taken in a trial of the OX40 agonist ivuxolimab. The V call is TRBV19, the J call TRBJ1-2; D gene uncertain. CDR3 sequence (DNA): TGTGCCAGTAGTCCCGGGTCCTATGGCTACACCTTC. It yields the protein CASSPGSYGYTF. Full variable domain (outside the CDR3, taken from reference TRBV19 and TRBJ1-2): DGGITQSPKYLFRKEGQNVTLSCEQNLNHDAMYWYRQDPGQGLRLIYYSQIVNDFQKGDIAEGYSVSREKKESFPLTVTSAQKNPTAFYLCASSPGSYGYTFGSGTRLTVV.